This is a list of T cell receptor beta chains from one sample in a study of blood T cell repertoires in COVID-19. Sequencing used immunoSEQ multiplex PCR; TCRdb keeps in-frame clones, though not all of them. The data hold about 250,000 clones, with roughly 91% observed a single time. Sequencing was carried out using peripheral blood. All receptors derive from a man aged 30-40 years with COVID-19, enrolled during active disease. Both conserved end residues are part of each CDR3. The D gene is left open where the match is weak. Clone size is shown for a subset of rows, as once, few, many or a class of expanded clone.

>-|TRBV19|TRBJ2-3|-
CASSNGQNTDTQYF
TGTGCCAGTAGCAATGGACAGAATACAGATACGCAGTATTTT
>-|TRBV2|TRBJ1-5|-
CASRDQGNERQPQHF
TGTGCCAGCAGGGACCAGGGGAATGAGAGACAGCCCCAGCATTTT
>-|TRBV15|TRBJ1-2|-
CATSFLDSGGYGYTF
TGTGCCACCAGCTTTCTGGACAGCGGGGGCTATGGCTACACCTTC
>-|TRBV5-1|TRBJ2-2|-
CASSLASDSNTGELFF
TGCGCCAGCAGCTTGGCCAGCGACTCGAACACCGGGGAGCTGTTTTTT
>-|TRBV5-1|TRBJ1-5|-
CASSPRGGEQPQHF
TGCGCCAGCAGCCCCCGGGGGGGAGAGCAGCCCCAGCATTTT
>few|TRBV7-9|TRBJ1-2|TRBD1
CASSPGTGYGYTF
TGTGCCAGCAGCCCCGGGACAGGGTATGGCTACACCTTC
>few|TRBV30|TRBJ1-2|-
CAWSAIGANYGYTF
TGTGCCTGGAGTGCTATCGGGGCTAACTATGGCTACACCTTC
>once|TRBV6-5|TRBJ1-6|TRBD1
CASSIDRADSPLHF
TGTGCCAGCAGTATTGACAGGGCCGATTCACCCCTCCACTTT
>once|TRBV5-1|TRBJ1-5|TRBD1
CASSLGQGSQPQHF
TGCGCCAGCAGCTTGGGACAGGGGAGTCAGCCCCAGCATTTT
>-|TRBV4-2|TRBJ1-2|-
CASSPLRTDYYGYTF
TGTGCCAGCAGCCCCCTCCGGACAGATTATTATGGCTACACCTTC
>-|TRBV19|TRBJ2-2|TRBD2
CASSMGLAGPGELFF
TGTGCCAGTAGTATGGGACTAGCGGGGCCCGGGGAGCTGTTTTTT
>-|TRBV20-1|TRBJ1-2|TRBD1
CSASTDAGGTGYSGYTF
TGCAGTGCTAGTACAGACGCGGGCGGGACAGGGTATTCTGGCTACACCTTC
>-|TRBV19|TRBJ1-5|-
CASSIEAGVRGSNQPQHF
TGTGCCAGTAGTATAGAGGCGGGCGTTCGGGGAAGCAATCAGCCCCAGCATTTT
>few|TRBV10-3|TRBJ1-1|TRBD1
CAISGLTQGATEAFF
TGTGCCATCAGTGGATTGACACAGGGGGCAACTGAAGCTTTCTTT
>few|TRBV30|TRBJ2-1|-
CAWSVQANQQFF
TGTGCCTGGAGTGTACAGGCTAATCAGCAGTTCTTC
>-|TRBV4-1|TRBJ1-6|TRBD1
CASSPLQTGGYNSPLHF
TGCGCCAGCAGCCCGTTACAGACAGGGGGTTATAATTCACCCCTCCACTTT
>-|TRBV5-1|TRBJ1-5|-
CASSLRGQDQPQHF
TGCGCCAGCAGCTTACGGGGTCAGGATCAGCCCCAGCATTTT
>-|TRBV11-1|TRBJ1-4|-
CASSLERRGKLFF
TGTGCCAGCAGCTTAGAGCGGCGGGGGAAACTGTTTTTT
>-|TRBV7-2|TRBJ2-1|TRBD2
CASSSGGEQFF
TGTGCCAGCAGCTCGGGGGGTGAGCAGTTCTTC
>-|TRBV5-1|TRBJ1-4|-
CASSLRWGPNEKLFF
TGCGCCAGCAGCCTCCGTTGGGGGCCTAATGAAAAACTGTTTTTT
>-|TRBV2|TRBJ2-3|TRBD1
CASSGQGPDTQYF
TGTGCCAGCAGCGGACAGGGCCCAGATACGCAGTATTTT
>once|TRBV18|TRBJ2-3|TRBD2
CASSPIALAGQDTQYF
TGTGCCAGCTCACCAATCGCTCTAGCGGGGCAGGATACGCAGTATTTT
>-|TRBV7-2|TRBJ1-2|-
CASSFGGEANYGYTF
TGTGCCAGCAGCTTCGGAGGGGAAGCGAACTATGGCTACACCTTC
>-|TRBV27|TRBJ1-2|TRBD1
CASSKQGNYGYTF
TGTGCCAGCAGTAAACAGGGGAACTATGGCTACACCTTC
>-|TRBV7-9|TRBJ1-1|-
CASSPSLDTEAFF
TGTGCCAGCAGCCCTTCCCTCGACACTGAAGCTTTCTTT
>-|TRBV2|TRBJ1-5|-
CASSGQPGNQPQHF
TGTGCCAGCAGTGGACAGCCAGGGAATCAGCCCCAGCATTTT
>-|TRBV5-1|TRBJ2-7|-
CASSLEGSRNYEQYF
TGCGCCAGCAGCTTGGAAGGTTCCAGGAACTACGAGCAGTACTTC
>-|TRBV2|TRBJ2-2|-
CASSDRRTGELFF
TGTGCCAGCAGCGACAGGAGGACCGGGGAGCTGTTTTTT
>once|TRBV29-1|TRBJ1-1|TRBD1
CSVASGGPEAFF
TGCAGCGTTGCATCAGGGGGCCCTGAAGCTTTCTTT
>once|TRBV4-1|TRBJ2-2|TRBD2
CASSQDYGLANTGELFF
TGCGCCAGCAGCCAAGATTACGGACTAGCTAACACCGGGGAGCTGTTTTTT
>-|TRBV15|TRBJ2-1|TRBD1
CATSRDKGDRGYNEQFF
TGTGCCACCAGCAGAGATAAAGGAGACAGGGGCTACAATGAGCAGTTCTTC
>-|TRBV6-5|TRBJ2-7|TRBD1
CASRVGQGKNEQYF
TGTGCCAGCAGGGTCGGACAGGGAAAAAACGAGCAGTACTTC
>-|TRBV10-3|TRBJ1-2|-
CAISGGVGYTF
TGTGCCATCAGTGGGGGGGTAGGCTACACCTTC
>-|TRBV30|TRBJ2-4|-
CAWSVLGGTKNIQYF
TGTGCCTGGAGTGTACTTGGCGGGACCAAAAACATTCAGTACTTC
>-|TRBV9|TRBJ1-3|TRBD1
CASSATGTFSGNTIYF
TGTGCCAGCAGCGCGACAGGGACTTTCTCTGGAAACACCATATATTTT
>once|TRBV5-1|TRBJ2-3|-
CASSFSSSTDTQYF
TGCGCCAGCAGCTTTTCGAGTAGCACAGATACGCAGTATTTT
>-|TRBV5-4|TRBJ1-1|TRBD1
CASSLEGQGRTEAFF
TGTGCCAGCAGCTTGGAGGGACAGGGTCGGACTGAAGCTTTCTTT
>-|TRBV12-5|TRBJ1-1|-
CASGLEMSEAFF
TGTGCTAGTGGTTTGGAAATGAGTGAAGCTTTCTTT
>-|TRBV11-2|TRBJ2-7|TRBD2
CASSLAFRTSGGSYEQYF
TGTGCCAGCAGCTTAGCTTTCCGGACTAGCGGGGGGTCCTACGAGCAGTACTTC
>-|TRBV6-5|TRBJ1-2|-
CASKGSGLKGYTF
TGTGCCAGCAAGGGGTCAGGGCTTAAGGGCTACACCTTC
>-|TRBV5-1|TRBJ1-2|-
CASSGTHYGYTF
TGCGCCAGCAGTGGGACACACTATGGCTACACCTTC
>-|TRBV5-1|TRBJ2-7|TRBD2
CASSKLAGGAETYEQYF
TGCGCCAGCAGCAAACTAGCGGGGGGCGCTGAAACCTACGAGCAGTACTTC
>-|TRBV9|TRBJ1-2|TRBD1
CASSPRTGVTYGYTF
TGTGCCAGCAGCCCCCGGACAGGAGTTACGTATGGCTACACCTTC
>-|TRBV4-1|TRBJ1-5|-
CASSQGVDSNQPQHF
TGCGCCAGCAGCCAAGGAGTAGATAGCAATCAGCCCCAGCATTTT
>-|TRBV27|TRBJ2-2|-
CASSLFSANTGELFF
TGTGCCAGCAGTTTATTCTCCGCGAACACCGGGGAGCTGTTTTTT